This is a list of T cell receptor beta chains from one sample in a study of T cell changes during pregnancy in multiple sclerosis. Produced via immunoSEQ multiplex PCR; TCRdb's table is partial and in-frame only. The table shows about 64,000 clones, with around 90% occurring only once. The sample in question was peripheral blood, obtained in the second trimester of pregnancy. These receptors were obtained from a female donor with multiple sclerosis, enrolled in a pregnancy study. CDR3s include the opening cysteine and the closing phenylalanine or tryptophan. A D gene is named only where the DNA matches it firmly. The size entry is marked missing in some rows and otherwise reads once, few, many or a size class.

V gene	D gene	J gene	clone size	CDR3 length	CDR3 DNA	CDR3 protein
TRBV5-1	NA	TRBJ2-1	NA	15	TGCGCCAGCAGCCCGTCGAGCGGAGGAAAGAATGAGCAGTTCTTC	CASSPSSGGKNEQFF
TRBV18	NA	TRBJ2-7	NA	13	TGTGCCAGCTCCGTCCTTAGCTCCTACGAGCAGTACTTC	CASSVLSSYEQYF
TRBV11-2	NA	TRBJ2-6	once	15	TGTGCCAGCAGCTTTTCCAGCTCTGGGGCCAACGTCCTGACTTTC	CASSFSSSGANVLTF
TRBV5-1	TRBD1	TRBJ2-7	NA	14	TGCGCCAGCAGCTCTGACAGGGATACTTACGAGCAGTACTTC	CASSSDRDTYEQYF
TRBV2	NA	TRBJ1-1	few	15	TGTGCCAGCAGCAGGCTTTCTTCCATGAACACTGAAGCTTTCTTT	CASSRLSSMNTEAFF
TRBV7-9	NA	TRBJ1-5	NA	14	TGTGCCAGCAGCTTAGGGTCAGGGGAACAGCCCCAGCATTTT	CASSLGSGEQPQHF
TRBV5-6	TRBD1	TRBJ2-7	once	13	TGTGCCAGCAGATTGGGACAGGCCTACGAGCAGTACTTC	CASRLGQAYEQYF
TRBV4-3	NA	TRBJ2-2	NA	15	TGCGCCAGCAGCCAAGACCTAGCTGGCACCGGGGAGCTGTTTTTT	CASSQDLAGTGELFF
TRBV5-1	NA	TRBJ2-3	NA	15	TGCGCCAGCAGTTTAGACAGGCCAAGCACAGATACGCAGTATTTT	CASSLDRPSTDTQYF
TRBV7-9	TRBD1	TRBJ1-1	NA	16	TGTGCCAGCAGCCTGGGACAGGTATTTACGAACACTGAAGCTTTCTTT	CASSLGQVFTNTEAFF
TRBV7-3	TRBD1	TRBJ2-7	NA	16	TGTGCCAGCAGCCTAAGTTCAGAGACAGGGGTCCACGAGCAGTACTTC	CASSLSSETGVHEQYF
TRBV2	TRBD2	TRBJ2-3	once	14	TGTGCCAGCAGTCTAGCGGGAGTCACAGATACGCAGTATTTT	CASSLAGVTDTQYF
TRBV30	NA	TRBJ1-4	NA	14	TGTGCCTGGACCCCGGGAACAATTAATGAAAAACTGTTTTTT	CAWTPGTINEKLFF
TRBV10-3	TRBD1	TRBJ2-3	NA	16	TGTGCCATCAGTGCCGATCAGGGGGCTAGCACAGATACGCAGTATTTT	CAISADQGASTDTQYF
TRBV27	TRBD1	TRBJ2-6	NA	17	TGTGCCAGCAGTCAACAGGGGGGAGGTCGGGGGGCCAACGTCCTGACTTTC	CASSQQGGGRGANVLTF
TRBV5-1	NA	TRBJ2-3	NA	15	TGCGCCAGCAGTCCGACTAGTAGTGGCACAGATACGCAGTATTTT	CASSPTSSGTDTQYF
TRBV9	TRBD2	TRBJ2-1	NA	15	TGTGCCAGCAGCGTGAGCGGGATGGGCCTCAATGAGCAGTTCTTC	CASSVSGMGLNEQFF
TRBV5-1	NA	TRBJ2-7	NA	14	TGCGCCAGCAGCTTGGATACAGGGTTGATCGAGCAGTACTTC	CASSLDTGLIEQYF
TRBV27	NA	TRBJ1-4	NA	18	TGTGCCAGCAGTTTTTATAACTATCGCGAAGCCATAAATGAAAAACTGTTTTTT	CASSFYNYREAINEKLFF
TRBV6-1	NA	TRBJ2-6	once	15	TGTGCCAGCAAGGCAGGAAGCTCTGGGGCCAACGTCCTGACTTTC	CASKAGSSGANVLTF
TRBV27	TRBD2	TRBJ2-5	NA	15	TGTGCCAGCAGTTTAAAGCGGGAGCCCCAAGAGACCCAGTACTTC	CASSLKREPQETQYF
TRBV7-9	NA	TRBJ2-1	NA	16	TGTGCCAGCAGCTTAGCGCGGCAGACTTTCGCCGATGAGCAGTTCTTC	CASSLARQTFADEQFF
TRBV5-1	NA	TRBJ2-6	NA	16	TGCGCCAGCAGCTTGGCCCCGGGGTCTGGGGCCAACGTCCTGACTTTC	CASSLAPGSGANVLTF
TRBV5-1	NA	TRBJ1-1	NA	15	TGCGCCAGCAGCCGTCCAGGGTTTAGAAACACTGAAGCTTTCTTT	CASSRPGFRNTEAFF
TRBV19	TRBD1	TRBJ1-4	NA	14	TGTGCCAGTAGTATGGGACAGGGCGTTGAATCACTGTTTTTT	CASSMGQGVESLFF
TRBV7-9	TRBD2	TRBJ2-2	NA	17	TGTGCCAGCAGCCCGAGCGGGACTAGCGGGAACACCGGGGAGCTGTTTTTT	CASSPSGTSGNTGELFF
TRBV7-9	NA	TRBJ2-7	NA	14	TGTGCCAGCAGACCTCTCGGCGGTTCCTACGAGCAGTACTTC	CASRPLGGSYEQYF
TRBV19	NA	TRBJ2-5	NA	13	TGTGCCAGTAGTTACCCTAGTAAAGAGACCCAGTACTTC	CASSYPSKETQYF
TRBV4-3	TRBD1	TRBJ2-7	NA	17	TGCGCCAGCAGCCAAGCCGGGACCGGGACAGGGACCTACGAGCAGTACTTC	CASSQAGTGTGTYEQYF